This T cell receptor (beta chain) was identified during a study of blood T cell repertoires in COVID-19. Data came from immunoSEQ multiplex PCR; TCRdb stores just in-frame clones and leaves some out. The sample shows 200,000 to 250,000 clones, more than 85% of them seen only once. This clone has more than one count but fewer than ten. CDR3 length: 13 residues. Germline V gene lookup returns CDR1 LNHDA and CDR2 SQIVND (reference sequence). Trimming shortened V by 6 bases and J by 5 bases, and 13 bases separated the two germline ends. Material: peripheral blood. The sequence derives from a woman in her 50s with COVID-19, enrolled during active disease. The chain employs TRBV19 and TRBJ1-1; TRBD1 might be the D (5 bases). CDR3 residues: CASRRDSRTEAFF. In nucleotides, the CDR3 is TGTGCCAGTAGGAGAGACAGCCGGACTGAAGCTTTCTTT.